This T cell receptor (beta chain) was sequenced during a study of T cell clonality in common variable immunodeficiency (dated by TCRdb to 2014 to 2015). What the work shows at the level of the full study, not this receptor alone: TCRbeta clonality was higher in CVID subjects than in healthy controls (t-test p = 0.018), and the increase was most characteristic of about a third of subjects. The authors noted that sequencing repertoires of T cell subpopulations would be needed to clarify what caused the increased clonality in CVID. Fewer deletions and N-nucleotide insertions were reportedly observed in CVID TCRbeta sequences, and highly modified clones with 13 or more V deletions were reportedly absent from CVID TCRbeta sequences. Patient heterogeneity within the CVID cohort put limits on correlating repertoire features with clinical complications. Even though DNA input was equal, the average per sample came to some 82,000 unique sequences for controls compared with around 32,000 for CVID samples. Healthy controls shared more TCRbeta clones with each other than CVID subjects shared among themselves (p < 0.0001).

This clone was seen repeatedly, ten times or more. Its antigen has not been determined. The read falls 3 residues short of the CDR3 end, and the missing part is taken from the germline J gene. Trimming removed 0 bases from V and 5 bases from J, leaving 4 bases between the germline ends. Looking up the germline V gene yields CDR1 SGHTA and CDR2 FQGNSA. The CDR3 measures 12 amino acids from cysteine to phenylalanine. The 27 bases shown cover part of the CDR3, and their frame starts at base 1. For sequencing, equivalent amounts of genomic DNA were input from CVID and control samples. For every sample, a 60 bp segment covering the rearranged TCRbeta CDR3 region was amplified and then sequenced. The immunoSEQ assay, a bias-corrected multiplex PCR combined with high-throughput sequencing, was used for TCRbeta amplification. The study's own analysis went as follows. Every unique nucleotide sequence counted as a clone and was annotated with V, D and J genes, copy number and frequency. Sequences were labeled productive if in frame, and non-productive if out of frame or containing stop codons. As previously described, clonality was computed from Shannon's entropy. The predicted amino acid sequences of productive clones were used to derive mean CDR3 Kyte-Doolittle hydropathy. Scaled V gene usage was hierarchically clustered using Manhattan distance and complete linkage with the R hclust function. Sharing of clones by CDR3 amino acid sequence was evaluated by resampling 12 repertoires per group over 100 rounds. Repertoires were searched for 60 to 80 published EBV-specific and 200 to 300 published CMV-specific TCRbeta sequences. A couple of CVID samples yielding fewer than 10,000 sequences were excluded from analysis, leaving more than 35 CVID repertoires. TCRdb mirrors the immuneACCESS table, restricted to in-frame sequences. Some clones are absent from its copies; in checked studies, under half trace to an unresolved V gene, and the reason for the others is unknown. V, J and clone size reflect that table, while D and trimming were determined from the DNA. The table shows about 52,000 clones here, with no singletons. The ten largest clones add up to 1.8% of the sample.

Both CVID patients and healthy controls were predominantly of Caucasian heritage. Heparinized peripheral whole blood samples of roughly 5 to 8 ml were obtained from each donor. Genomic DNA from adults with common variable immune deficiency (CVID) and from healthy adult controls was the source for sequencing TCRbeta CDR3 repertoires. The control group comprised approximately 22 healthy adult volunteers, some 12 female and approximately 10 male, aged about 23 to 75 years with a mean age of around 37. Diluted blood was subjected to density centrifugation over Hypaque 1077 or Ficoll-Paque for isolation of peripheral blood mononuclear cells. Genomic DNA was extracted from unsorted mononuclear cells by Qiagen column purification or by a centrifugation-based method.

Here the chain combines TRBV7-2 and TRBJ1-2; no D segment can be confidently identified. What was sequenced was peripheral blood mononuclear cells. The receptor's source is a person aged 18 to 75 in good health. The CDR3 protein: CASSLAGYGYTF. Partial CDR3 DNA: TGTGCCAGCAGCTTAGCAGGGTATGGC.